Given below is one T cell receptor (beta chain) in context. Antigen: not known. The assay was immunoSEQ multiplex PCR, and TCRdb's table has in-frame clones only and misses some. The table lists under 75,000 clones, less than 75% of them singletons, with 43% in the top ten. The source of the sample is a study of cytotoxic CD8 clonotypes in ibrutinib-treated CLL. As for the study in general: Among patients, 24 responded partially and 2 completely; approximately 14 then stayed remitted and 12 progressed after median approximately 72 months.

Study observations and caveats: Treatment saw public clonotypes, which were uncommon, either contract or stay stable. Baseline clonality exceeded age-matched healthy donors and tracked circulating CD8+ T-cell counts.

Germline loops: CDR1 MNHEY, CDR2 SMNVEV (reference sequence). The ends lost 1 base at V and 6 bases at J; junction bases unmatched: 3. The CDR3 sequence is 14 residues long. J is TRBJ2-3 and V is TRBV27; 8 bases are shared with TRBD2. This TCR was sampled from a human donor with chronic lymphocytic leukemia. This material consisted of PBMCs, taken after 12 months of ibrutinib treatment. Here the CDR3 DNA reads TGTGCCAGCAGTTTATACGGGAGGGCCGATACGCAGTATTTT. This gives the protein CASSLYGRADTQYF.